Below, one T cell receptor beta chain is given with its context. This clonotype was recorded at least ten times. The clone's antigen remains unknown. Per-base quality was not reported, and no clone a single base away is much larger than it. Taken from cysteine to phenylalanine, the CDR3 has 16 residues. Only the CDR3 portion is preserved as DNA: 48 bases, with reading frame beginning at the first base. Trimming costs V 1 base and J 1 base, and their ends lie 14 bases apart. CDR1 and CDR2 were assigned from the germline V gene as SNHLY and FYNNEI. Library generation was performed with PCR. The sequencer was an Illumina HiSeq 2500. TCR library preparation used molecular barcoding, with unique molecular identifiers applied to normalize quantification of the TCRbeta repertoire. TCRdb reprocessing: public reads trimmed at Q25 with fastp, clones called with MiXCR, in-frame beta chains kept. Rows are unified per CDR3 protein, each entry keeping the most common DNA and genes. Recorded for this sample are about 250,000 distinct CDR3 sequences; about 24% of them occurred a single time. The ten largest clones add up to around 4.8% of the sample.

This specimen comes from a study of T-cell reconstitution after alpha-beta-depleted transplantation in children listed by TCRdb under 2016. At the level of the whole study: The study quantitatively tracked T-cell immune reconstitution after TCRalphabeta/CD19-depleted allogeneic hematopoietic cell transplantation in children using TCR repertoire profiling.

The treatment or condition label, as the study defines it: allogeneic hematopoietic cell transplantation with graft depleted of TCRalphabeta T cells and CD19 B cells. The transplant recipients were children given TCRalphabeta/CD19-depleted allogeneic hematopoietic cell grafts. The full study reports these points: About two months after transplant, the apparently early recovery of alphabetaT-cell counts reportedly depended on just several hundred clones that had expanded rapidly and came from non-depleted graft cells. In some patients, high TCRbeta diversity at day 60 was attributed to recipient T cells and intrathymic progenitors that had survived conditioning. Over the following months the frequencies of hyperexpanded clones went down, and after one year T-cell counts and TCRbeta diversity were mostly credited to newly produced T cells.

The chain couples TRBV2 to TRBJ2-7, with no confidently assigned D gene. Sequences were derived from PBMCs, mostly from graft donor cells, sampled 360 days after TCRalphabeta/CD19-depleted stem cell transplant. This receptor was identified in a female patient aged 2 to 10 who had a stem cell transplant for congenital amegakaryocytic thrombocytopenia, so the T cells may come from the graft donor. The CDR3: CASSEVAAYRSYEQYF. The base sequence is TGTGCCAGCAGTGAAGTGGCAGCCTACCGATCCTACGAGCAGTACTTC.